This record covers a single TCR beta chain. The sample is drawn from a study of blood T cell repertoires in COVID-19. Study context: Acute and convalescent COVID-19 samples came from the United States, Italy and Spain. T cells, B-cell-depleted T cells, or PBMCs supplied cDNA or gDNA.

Authors' methods: Nucleated cell counts were estimated from reference gene primer amplification. The data were produced by immunoSEQ multiplex PCR, yet TCRdb's version contains in-frame clones alone and is incomplete. V and J calls and clone size are as listed in that table; D and trimming were resolved from the DNA. This table holds 80,000 or so clones, 86% found once. The CDR3 has 13 amino acids. Trimming cost V 3 bases and J 6 bases, with 9 bases left between them. Germline loops: CDR1 KGHSH, CDR2 LQKENI. This clonotype was obtained from a woman aged 55-70 years with acute or convalescent COVID-19. The chain joins TRBV18 to TRBJ2-1; D ambiguous. Sequencing was carried out using peripheral blood. CDR3 residues: CASSPGIGNEQFF. DNA of the CDR3: TGTGCCAGCTCACCTGGCATTGGCAATGAGCAGTTCTTC.